What follows is one T cell receptor beta chain and its context. Its antigen is not known. The germline V and J ends were trimmed by 2 bases and 5 bases, with 13 bases remaining between them. Germline CDR1 SGDLS, CDR2 YYNGEE. The length of the CDR3 is 14 residues. In the authors' workflow: Out-of-frame sequences were removed, leaving roughly 2.1 million distinct TCRbeta sequences. This table comes from immunoSEQ multiplex PCR, and its TCRdb copy is limited to in-frame clones, with some not included. V and J calls and clone size follow that table, whereas D and trimming were derived from the DNA. Of roughly 64,000 clones in the sample, roughly four fifths are singletons; the top ten hold 0.75% to 0.9%. Single viable CD3+CD4+CD8-CD45RO+ cells were sorted as the memory CD4+ T cells. Total CD4+ T cells were enriched by CD4 positive selection. The sample is drawn from a study of memory CD4+ T cells and cytomegalovirus serostatus. At the level of the study: Donors were healthy Belgian adults, under 10 CMV seropositive and under 30 seronegative. Study-wide findings and caveats: Median bootstrapped AUC for CMV status was just under 0.97 originally, about 0.9 US-trained.

The clonotype originates from an adult in good health and CMV-seronegative. Sample: memory CD4+ T cells from blood. The V call is TRBV9, the J call TRBJ1-1, with D maybe TRBD1 (5 bases). The CDR3 DNA reads TGTGCCAGCAGCGTCGGTAGGCGGGGGACTGAAGCTTTCTTT. It codes for CASSVGRRGTEAFF.